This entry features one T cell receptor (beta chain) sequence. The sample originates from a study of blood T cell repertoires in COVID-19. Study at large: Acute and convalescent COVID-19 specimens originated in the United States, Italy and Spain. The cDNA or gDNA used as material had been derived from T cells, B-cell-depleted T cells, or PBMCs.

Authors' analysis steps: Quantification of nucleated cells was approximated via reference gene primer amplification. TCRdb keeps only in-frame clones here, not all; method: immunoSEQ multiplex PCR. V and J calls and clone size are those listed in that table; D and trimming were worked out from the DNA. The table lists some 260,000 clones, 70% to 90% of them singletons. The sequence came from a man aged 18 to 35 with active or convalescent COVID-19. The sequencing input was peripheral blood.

CDR3 nucleotides: TGTGCCAGCAGCGAAATGAGCAGGTCAGATACGCAGTATTTT. Translated: CASSEMSRSDTQYF. The chain joins TRBV9 to TRBJ2-3; D gene ambiguous. Between the trimmed V and J ends, which lost 3 bases and 4 bases, there was a span of 12 bases. Germline CDR1 and CDR2: SGDLS and YYNGEE. The CDR3 runs to 14 residues.